The present entry profiles one T cell receptor (beta chain) with its context. Its antigen is currently unknown. At one end the junction does not follow the germline gene, possibly because of a read error. The sample comes from a study of blood T cells in healthy people across ages. Sample donors were healthy Caucasian individuals that came from Russia, aged about 6 to 100. The sample, around 10 milliliters of peripheral blood, was drawn from each donor. The authors isolated at least 6 million PBMCs per sample. The CDR3 extends over 19 amino acids. Germline CDR1 and CDR2: SGHAT and FQDESV (reference sequence). The use of a sample-barcoded 5' primer and a J-beta primer mix characterized a second PCR of about 7 to 12 cycles. TCRdb analysed the 5' RACE reads with MiXCR anew, one entry per CDR3 protein. Of more than 700,000 distinct CDR3 sequences in the sample, 50% to 65% were seen once. General study findings and limits: The study found more naive CD4+ cells and higher diversity in long-lived than aged donors.

The specimen was blood. This TCR came from an elderly man in good health. The chain combines TRBV11-1 with TRBJ2-2; either TRBD1 or TRBD2 may supply D (5 bases each). The CDR3 loop is CTSSTQGRGPGADTGELFF. DNA of the CDR3: TGTACCAGCAGCACACAAGGAAGGGGACCCGGGGCAGACACCGGGGAGCTGTTTTTT.